This is a list of T cell receptor beta chains from one sample in a study of blood T cell repertoires in COVID-19. The method was immunoSEQ multiplex PCR; TCRdb's version includes in-frame clones alone and lacks a portion of them. The sample contains tens of thousands of clones, under 80% of which appear only once. The sequenced sample was peripheral blood. These receptors were obtained from a woman older than 75 with active or convalescent COVID-19. Both conserved end residues are part of each CDR3. D genes are given only for firm matches. Clone size is stated in some rows and not others, as once, few, many or a class when expanded.

clone_size j_call d_call v_call cdr3_aa cdr3_nt
- TRBJ2-5 TRBD2 TRBV30 CAWSNRGGASETQYF TGTGCCTGGAGTAACCGCGGGGGGGCCTCAGAGACCCAGTACTTC
- TRBJ2-3 TRBD1 TRBV24-1 CATSDHGQGELVDTQYF TGTGCCACCAGTGATCACGGACAGGGAGAGCTGGTAGATACGCAGTATTTT
- TRBJ1-5 TRBD1 TRBV2 CASMDRDNQPQHF TGTGCCAGTATGGACAGGGACAATCAGCCCCAGCATTTT
few TRBJ1-6 - TRBV3-1/TRBV3-2 CASSQGPNSPLHF TGTGCCAGCAGCCAAGGGCCAAATTCACCCCTCCACTTT
- TRBJ2-7 TRBD1 TRBV30 CAWSGGTGSYEQYF TGTGCCTGGAGCGGAGGGACAGGGTCCTACGAGCAGTACTTC
- TRBJ1-3 - TRBV7-2 CASSLARTGNSGNTIYF TGTGCCAGCAGCTTAGCGAGGACTGGGAACTCTGGAAACACCATATATTTT
few TRBJ2-1 TRBD2 TRBV24-1 CATSDPTSGGVWDEQFF TGTGCCACCAGTGACCCGACTAGCGGGGGGGTCTGGGATGAGCAGTTCTTC
- TRBJ1-1 - TRBV5-1 CASSLGQDTEAFF TGCGCCAGCAGCTTGGGACAGGATACTGAAGCTTTCTTT
- TRBJ1-2 - TRBV19 CASSIARGRGGYTF TGTGCCAGTAGTATAGCTCGGGGTCGCGGTGGCTACACCTTC
- TRBJ1-1 TRBD1 TRBV5-4 CASSPLGQTNTEAFF TGTGCCAGCAGCCCCCTGGGACAGACGAACACTGAAGCTTTCTTT
- TRBJ2-1 - TRBV29-1 CSVEENQGNEQFF TGCAGCGTTGAAGAAAATCAGGGCAATGAGCAGTTCTTC
- TRBJ1-3 - TRBV18 CASSPSGVTGNTIYF TGTGCCAGCTCACCCTCGGGGGTCACTGGAAACACCATATATTTT
once TRBJ1-1 - TRBV7-9 CASSGAYGTEAFF TGTGCCAGCAGCGGAGCCTACGGCACTGAAGCTTTCTTT
- TRBJ2-2 - TRBV25-1 CASSESHRIAPGELFF TGTGCCAGCAGTGAATCACACAGGATCGCCCCCGGGGAGCTGTTTTTT
- TRBJ2-1 TRBD2 TRBV7-2 CASSLDGLGYDEQFF TGTGCCAGCAGCTTAGATGGACTAGGTTACGATGAGCAGTTCTTC
- TRBJ2-7 TRBD1 TRBV2 CASSDPGTGSYEQYF TGTGCCAGCAGCGATCCTGGGACAGGGTCCTACGAGCAGTACTTC
once TRBJ1-2 - TRBV7-3 CASSLGPNYGYTF TGTGCCAGCAGCTTAGGCCCTAACTATGGCTACACCTTC
- TRBJ2-5 - TRBV7-9 CASSHDLTETQYF TGTGCCAGCAGTCATGACTTAACTGAGACCCAGTACTTC
- TRBJ1-5 - TRBV11-2 CASSSTDSSNQPQHF TGTGCCAGCAGCTCCACGGACAGTAGCAATCAGCCCCAGCATTTT
- TRBJ1-1 TRBD1 TRBV30 CAWKTGGGGEAFF TGTGCCTGGAAAACAGGGGGAGGCGGTGAAGCTTTCTTT
few TRBJ2-3 TRBD2 TRBV6-6 CASSLSGVLKDTQYF TGTGCCAGCAGCCTTAGCGGGGTCCTAAAAGATACGCAGTATTTT
- TRBJ1-1 - TRBV6-4 CAKRCSLNNTEAFF TGTGCCAAGCGGTGCAGTTTAAACAACACTGAAGCTTTCTTT
once TRBJ2-7 TRBD1 TRBV7-3 CASSPSGQGDYEQYF TGTGCCAGCAGCCCATCGGGACAGGGCGACTACGAGCAGTACTTC
- TRBJ1-5 TRBD1 TRBV19 CASSKGANNQPQHF TGTGCCAGTAGCAAGGGGGCGAACAATCAGCCCCAGCATTTT
- TRBJ1-1 - TRBV10-2 CASRGGATEAFF TGCGCCAGCAGAGGGGGGGCCACTGAAGCTTTCTTT
- TRBJ2-7 - TRBV5-1 CASRLFPTATYEQYF TGCGCCAGCAGGTTGTTCCCGACAGCCACCTACGAGCAGTACTTC
- TRBJ1-1 TRBD1 TRBV4-1 CASSQPRTGAGTEAFF TGCGCCAGCAGCCAACCTCGGACAGGGGCGGGCACTGAAGCTTTCTTT
once TRBJ2-2 - TRBV7-2 CASSSQGAGELFF TGTGCCAGCAGCTCCCAGGGTGCGGGGGAGCTGTTTTTT
- TRBJ1-4 - TRBV30 CAWSFSDEKLFF TGTGCCTGGAGTTTCAGTGATGAAAAACTGTTTTTT
few TRBJ2-7 TRBD1 TRBV2 CASSEVGTGGYEQYF TGTGCCAGCAGTGAGGTTGGGACAGGAGGATACGAGCAGTACTTC
- TRBJ2-5 - TRBV6-6 CASRQTGGEETQYF TGTGCCAGCAGACAAACAGGGGGGGAGGAGACCCAGTACTTC
- TRBJ1-3 TRBD1 TRBV5-1 CASGETGSGNTIYF TGCGCCAGCGGGGAGACAGGGTCTGGAAACACCATATATTTT
- TRBJ1-6 - TRBV6-5 CASSRDGGDNSPLHF TGTGCCAGCAGCAGAGACGGAGGGGATAATTCACCCCTCCACTTT